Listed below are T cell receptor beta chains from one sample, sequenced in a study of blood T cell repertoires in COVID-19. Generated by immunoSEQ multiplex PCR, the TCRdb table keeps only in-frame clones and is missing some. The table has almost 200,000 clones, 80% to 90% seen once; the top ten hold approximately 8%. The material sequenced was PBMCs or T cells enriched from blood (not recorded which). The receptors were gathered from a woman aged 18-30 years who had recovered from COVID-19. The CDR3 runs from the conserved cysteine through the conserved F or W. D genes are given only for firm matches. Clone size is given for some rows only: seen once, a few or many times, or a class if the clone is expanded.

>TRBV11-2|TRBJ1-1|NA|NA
TGTGCCAGCAGCAACCTCGGGACTGAAGCTTTCTTT
CASSNLGTEAFF
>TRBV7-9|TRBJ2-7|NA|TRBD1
TGTGCCAGCAGCACAAAGTCCGGACAGGGGGCCTACGAGCAGTACTTC
CASSTKSGQGAYEQYF
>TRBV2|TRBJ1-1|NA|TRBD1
TGTGCCAGCAGGAGGGACAGCGGGAGCACTGAAGCTTTCTTT
CASRRDSGSTEAFF
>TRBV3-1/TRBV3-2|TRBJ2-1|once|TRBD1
TGTGCCAGCAGCCAAGCCACCGGGACAGAAAATGAGCAGTTCTTC
CASSQATGTENEQFF
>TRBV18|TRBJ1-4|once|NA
TGTGCCAGCTCACCGCGGGGAACTAATGAAAAACTGTTTTTT
CASSPRGTNEKLFF
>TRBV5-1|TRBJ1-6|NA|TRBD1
TGCGCCAGCAGCTACGACGGACAGGGGGTCTATTCACCCCTCCACTTT
CASSYDGQGVYSPLHF
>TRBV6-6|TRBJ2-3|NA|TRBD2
TGTGCCAGCAGTCCCGGGACTAGCGGGGGGAGGGTAGATACGCAGTATTTT
CASSPGTSGGRVDTQYF
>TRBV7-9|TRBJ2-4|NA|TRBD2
TGTGCCAGCAGCTCTAGCCCTCGGGGGGGCAGTGCCAAAAACATTCAGTACTTC
CASSSSPRGGSAKNIQYF
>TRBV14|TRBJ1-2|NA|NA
TGTGCCAGCAGCCAAGAATTAGCGAGGAATGGGAACACCTTC
CASSQELARNGNTF
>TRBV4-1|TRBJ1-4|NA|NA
TGCGCCAGCAGCCAAGGCGGGGGGGGAGAAAAACTGTTTTTT
CASSQGGGGEKLFF
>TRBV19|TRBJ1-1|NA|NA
TGTGCCAGTAGTATAGGACGGGGGGCGGACACTGAAGCTTTCTTT
CASSIGRGADTEAFF
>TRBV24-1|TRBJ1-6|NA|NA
TGTGCCACCAGTGACAGGGGCGACAATTCACCCCTCCACTTT
CATSDRGDNSPLHF
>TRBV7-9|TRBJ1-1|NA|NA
TGTGCCAGCAGCCCGATAGGGCAGGGGGAAGCTTTCTTT
CASSPIGQGEAFF
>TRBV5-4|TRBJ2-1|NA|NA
TGTGCCAGCAGCCCCACAGGGTATCCTGGGGGTGAGCAGTTCTTC
CASSPTGYPGGEQFF
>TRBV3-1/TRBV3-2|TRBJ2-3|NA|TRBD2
TGTGCCAGCAGCCCCTGGACTAGCGGGGAAAGCACAGATACGCAGTATTTT
CASSPWTSGESTDTQYF
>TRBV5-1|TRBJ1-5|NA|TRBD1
TGCGCCAGCAGCTTGGGCGGGACAGACTCTTTTAGCAATCAGCCCCAGCATTTT
CASSLGGTDSFSNQPQHF
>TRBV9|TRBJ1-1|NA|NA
TGTGCCAGCAGCGTAGCTCCGGGTCCCCCTCTCGAAGCTTTCTTT
CASSVAPGPPLEAFF
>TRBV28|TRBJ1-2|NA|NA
TGTGCCAGCAGTCACCGGGAGGCCGGCACCTTC
CASSHREAGTF
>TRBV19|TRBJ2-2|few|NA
TGTGCCAGTAGTCTTAGCACCGGGGAGCTGTTTTTT
CASSLSTGELFF
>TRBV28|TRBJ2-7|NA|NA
TGTGCCAGCAGCTCGGGGACATCCGTCTACGAGCAGTACTTC
CASSSGTSVYEQYF
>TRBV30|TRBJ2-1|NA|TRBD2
TGTGCCTGGAGTAAGCGGGGAAACCTCGCGAATGAGCAGTTCTTC
CAWSKRGNLANEQFF
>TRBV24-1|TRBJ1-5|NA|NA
TGTGCCACCAGTGATTTGGCCGGTCAGCCCCAGCATTTT
CATSDLAGQPQHF
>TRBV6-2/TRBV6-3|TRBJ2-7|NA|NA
TGTGCCAGCAGTGATCAGGGCGAGCAGTACTTC
CASSDQGEQYF
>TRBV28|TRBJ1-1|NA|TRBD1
TGTGCCAGCAGTTCTCAGCGTCCAGGGGGTAACACTGAAGCTTTCTTT
CASSSQRPGGNTEAFF
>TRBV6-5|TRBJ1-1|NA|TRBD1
TGTGCCAGCAGAAAGTTAGGGGACAGGCTCTCTGAAGCTTTCTTT
CASRKLGDRLSEAFF